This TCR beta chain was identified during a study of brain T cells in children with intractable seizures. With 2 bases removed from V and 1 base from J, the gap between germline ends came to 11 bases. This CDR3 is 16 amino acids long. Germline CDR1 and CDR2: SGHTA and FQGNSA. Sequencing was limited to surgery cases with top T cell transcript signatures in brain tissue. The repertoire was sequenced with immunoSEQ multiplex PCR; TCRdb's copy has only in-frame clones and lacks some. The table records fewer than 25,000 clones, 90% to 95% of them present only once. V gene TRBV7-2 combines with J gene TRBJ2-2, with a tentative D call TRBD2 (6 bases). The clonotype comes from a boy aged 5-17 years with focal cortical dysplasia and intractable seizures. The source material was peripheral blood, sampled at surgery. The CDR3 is CASSLSPSENTGELFF. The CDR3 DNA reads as TGTGCCAGCAGCTTAAGTCCTAGCGAGAACACCGGGGAGCTGTTTTTT.